This section outlines one TCR beta chain sequence together with its context. This record comes from a study of blood T cell repertoires in COVID-19. V was cut by 1 base and J by 2 bases, with 5 bases left in between. Germline V gene sequence: CDR1 LNHNV, CDR2 YYDKDF (reference sequence). The CDR3 has 13 residues. As originally analysed: Cell counts per sample came from amplifying reference gene primers. Generated by immunoSEQ multiplex PCR, the TCRdb table keeps only in-frame clones and is missing some. V, J and clone size are those of that table, while D and trimming were read from the DNA. The table lists roughly 100,000 clones, approximately 86% of them singletons.

The sequenced sample consisted of peripheral blood. The rearrangement links TRBV15 to TRBJ1-2; D gene ambiguous. The receptor comes from an elderly woman with acute or convalescent COVID-19. The CDR3 DNA sequence: TGTGCCACCAGCAGAGTACAGAACTATGGCTACACCTTC. Amino acids: CATSRVQNYGYTF. The variable domain in full, completed from reference TRBV15 and TRBJ1-2, reads DAMVIQNPRYQVTQFGKPVTLSCSQTLNHNVMYWYQQKSSQAPKLLFHYYDKDFNNEADTPDNFQSRRPNTSFCFLDIRSPGLGDTAMYLCATSRVQNYGYTFGSGTRLTVV.